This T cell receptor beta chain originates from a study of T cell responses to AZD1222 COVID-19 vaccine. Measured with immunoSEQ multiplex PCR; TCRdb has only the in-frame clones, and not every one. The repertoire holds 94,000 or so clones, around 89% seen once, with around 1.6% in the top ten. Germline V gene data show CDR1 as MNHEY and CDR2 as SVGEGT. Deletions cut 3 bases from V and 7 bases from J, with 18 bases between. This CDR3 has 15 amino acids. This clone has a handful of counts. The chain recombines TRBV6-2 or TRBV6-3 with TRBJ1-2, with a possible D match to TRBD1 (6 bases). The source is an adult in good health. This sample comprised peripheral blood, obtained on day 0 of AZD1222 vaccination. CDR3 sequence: CASSYIPQGRSGYTF. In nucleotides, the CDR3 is TGTGCCAGCAGTTATATTCCCCAGGGGCGATCTGGCTACACCTTC.